The 2 T cell receptor beta chains reported below all come from one sample, sequenced in a study of T cells in Graves' hyperthyroidism and ophthalmopathy. It was RNA transcripts that yielded the amplified TCR beta CDR3 regions. HTBI primers were used for first-round RT-PCR of the TCR CDR3. TCRdb recomputed calls from the multiplex PCR reads with MiXCR, one row per CDR3 protein. The sample carries fewer than 350,000 distinct CDR3 sequences, less than 15% recorded once. What was sequenced was blood. These receptor sequences come from a woman in her twenties or thirties with Graves' hyperthyroidism that later progressed to Graves' ophthalmopathy.

This clonotype was recorded at least ten times. This rearrangement joins TRBV12-3 or TRBV12-4 to TRBJ2-1, with 14 bases that match TRBD2. The CDR3 length is 16 residues. With V trimmed by 2 bases and J by 8 bases, 5 bases remained unmatched. The CDR3 coding sequence is TGTGCCAGCAGTTTACTGGGACTAGCGGGAGCCCATGAGCAGTTCTTC. It codes for CASSLLGLAGAHEQFF.

Concerning this clonotype itself: Being one base from a much bigger clone, this may be a read error. The CDR3 DNA reads TGTGCCAGCAGTGGAACAGCCCGGGACTACTCCTACGAGCAGTACTTC. Its protein is CASSGTARDYSYEQYF. The rearrangement uses TRBV28 and TRBJ2-7; 7 nucleotides line up with TRBD2. The ends lost 5 bases at V and 0 bases at J; junction bases unmatched: 10. From germline, CDR1 is MDHEN and CDR2 SYDVKM. This CDR3 has 16 residues. Drawing the rest from reference TRBV28 and TRBJ2-7, the complete variable domain is DVKVTQSSRYLVKRTGEKVFLECVQDMDHENMFWYRQDPGLGLRLIYFSYDVKMKEKGDIPEGYSVSREKKERFSLILESASTNQTSMYLCASSGTARDYSYEQYFGPGTRLTVT.